This T cell receptor beta chain came from a study of CD8 T cells in ankylosing spondylitis. Quantitative 5'-RACE was performed with molecular barcodes, and it yielded the TCR beta libraries. Each CDR3 protein gets one entry after TCRdb re-called the 5' RACE reads with MiXCR. This table has 150,000 to 200,000 distinct CDR3 sequences, around 10% appearing once. Per the germline V gene, CDR1 is SGHVS and CDR2 is FNYEAQ. This CDR3 has 14 residues. V was pared by 0 bases and J by 2 bases, with 8 bases between. Overall study findings and caveats: Characteristic, it appeared, of ankylosing spondylitis blood was a TCR beta motif of eight highly homologous variants. Significantly higher representation of disease-linked clones was reported for matched ankylosing spondylitis synovial fluid. CD8+ disease-linked clones were present at relatively low frequencies in blood.

This clonotype has a handful of counts. Its antigen is still unknown. This TCR derives from a male donor with ankylosing spondylitis or in good health (not recorded which). Material for sequencing was blood, either unsorted or a sorted T cell fraction (not recorded which). The chain joins TRBV7-6 to TRBJ2-7; D perhaps matches TRBD1 (6 bases). The CDR3 reads CASSLATGTYEQYF. CDR3 nucleotide sequence: TGTGCCAGCAGCTTAGCGACAGGTACCTACGAGCAGTACTTC.